These 10 T cell receptor beta chains were sequenced from one sample in a study of early T cells in non-severe SARS-CoV-2 infection (dated by TCRdb to the early 2020s). Library method: 5' RACE. The run used a NextSeq 500. TCRdb trimmed public reads at Q25 via fastp, called clones via MiXCR and kept in-frame beta chains. When rows share a CDR3 protein, they turn into one entry using the most common DNA and genes. For this sample the table gives tens of thousands of distinct CDR3 sequences, of which 8% to 13% were detected only once. Jointly, the top ten make up roughly 4.8% of the sample. Sequencing was carried out using whole blood. These receptors all come from an adult who was a healthcare worker with PCR-confirmed SARS-CoV-2 infection or an uninfected control (not recorded which).

This clonotype was seen repeatedly, ten times or more. V and J are TRBV7-3 and TRBJ2-5; the match to TRBD2 covers 15 bases. The germline CDR1 and CDR2 sequences are SGHTA and FQGTGA. The CDR3 runs 15 residues. The V gene end was trimmed by 5 bases and the J gene end by 7 bases; junction bases not matched to a gene: 5. CDR3 loop: CASSRTSGRAATQYF. The CDR3 DNA is TGTGCCAGCAGCCGGACTAGCGGGAGGGCTGCGACCCAGTACTTC.

This clonotype was observed many times. The V call is TRBV29-1, the J call TRBJ2-1; D not certain. Trimming cost V 7 bases and J 0 bases, with 7 bases left between them. CDR3 size: 12 residues. Germline lookup yields CDR1 SQVTM and CDR2 ANQGSEA. CDR3 sequence: CSAAYSYNEQFF. In nucleotides, the CDR3 is TGCAGCGCTGCTTACTCCTACAATGAGCAGTTCTTC.

The V call is TRBV6-6, the J call TRBJ1-3; 9 bases map to TRBD1. Germline loops: CDR1 MNHNY, CDR2 SVGAGI (reference sequence). After removal of 8 bases from V and 3 bases from J, the junction contained 5 bases not matched to a gene. This CDR3 has 14 residues. Here the CDR3 DNA reads TGTGCCAGCGAACAGGGGGCTTTTGGAAACACCATATATTTT. It encodes CASEQGAFGNTIYF.

This clonotype was found a few times. The V and J genes are TRBV30 and TRBJ2-3; weak D call: TRBD1 (6 bases). V dropped 0 bases and J dropped 1 base, with 14 bases sitting between them. Germline V gives CDR1 GTSNPN, CDR2 SVGIG (reference sequence). CDR3 length: 16 amino acids. In DNA form, the CDR3 reads TGTGCCTGGAGTGTATTGCCCAGGGGTGGCACAGATACGCAGTATTTT. Translated, it gives CAWSVLPRGGTDTQYF.

The chain recombines TRBV2 with TRBJ2-1; D is undetermined. CDR1 and CDR2 from the germline V gene are SNHLY and FYNNEI. The CDR3 contains 12 residues. Trimming cost V 4 bases and J 8 bases, with 9 bases left between them. The CDR3 is CASSGSVDEQFF. CDR3 coding DNA: TGTGCCAGCAGTGGGTCAGTAGATGAGCAGTTCTTC.

The chain has TRBV7-9 and TRBJ2-5; D unclear. CDR3 length: 12 residues. Germline CDR1 SEHNR, CDR2 FQNEAQ (reference sequence). V was trimmed by 8 bases and J by 2 bases, leaving 9 bases between them. The DNA for the CDR3 is TGTGCCAGCTCCGGAGTGCAAGAGACCCAGTACTTC. Translated: CASSGVQETQYF.

This clonotype occurred many times. The J gene is TRBJ1-5, the V gene TRBV20-1, with D perhaps TRBD1 (5 bases). There are 16 residues in the CDR3. Deletions cut 0 bases from V and 0 bases from J, with 12 bases between. Germline CDR1 is DFQATT and CDR2 is SNEGSKA (reference sequence). CDR3 loop: CSARDGAGRSNQPQHF. CDR3 sequence (DNA): TGCAGTGCTAGAGATGGGGCGGGTCGTAGCAATCAGCCCCAGCATTTT.

This clonotype showed up many times. J is TRBJ2-7 and V is TRBV5-1; TRBD1 matches at 10 bases. Germline V lookup: CDR1 SGHRS, CDR2 YFSETQ. The CDR3 consists of 15 residues. After removal of 3 bases from V and 1 base from J, the junction contained 4 bases not matched to a gene. The CDR3 coding sequence is TGCGCCAGCAGCTCGACAGGGGGCAAATCCTACGAGCAGTACTTC. Protein sequence: CASSSTGGKSYEQYF.

This chain connects TRBV29-1 to TRBJ2-5; perhaps TRBD2 as D (5 bases). The length of the CDR3 is 13 residues. CDR1 SQVTM and CDR2 ANQGSEA come from the germline V gene. V lost 7 bases and J lost 2, with 14 bases in between. This CDR3 reads CSADRTSQETQYF. CDR3 DNA: TGCAGCGCTGATCGGACTTCTCAAGAGACCCAGTACTTC.

The rearrangement uses TRBV2 and TRBJ1-1; D possibly corresponds to TRBD1 (6 bases). Trimming cost V 6 bases and J 9 bases, with 11 bases left between them. Germline CDR1 reads SNHLY; CDR2 reads FYNNEI. CDR3 length: 11 residues. The CDR3 sequence is CASRADRKAFF. The CDR3 DNA is TGTGCCAGCAGGGCGGACAGAAAAGCTTTCTTT.